Listed below are T cell receptor beta chains from one sample, sequenced in a study of early T cells in non-severe SARS-CoV-2 infection. Via MiXCR, TCRdb re-called the 5' RACE reads, giving one row per CDR3 protein. The repertoire includes roughly 97,000 distinct CDR3 sequences, 11% of them detected once, and roughly 4.5% sits in the top ten. The sample in question was whole blood, obtained at baseline. All receptors derive from an adult who was a healthcare worker with PCR-confirmed SARS-CoV-2 infection or an uninfected control (not recorded which). Each CDR3 is given with its conserved first and last residue. D genes are given only for firm matches. Part of the rows lack a size; the others show once, few, many or a class for expanded clones.

V	size	J	D	CDR3	DNA
TRBV6-2/TRBV6-3	few	TRBJ2-3	NA	CASSYSARDSTDTQYF	TGTGCCAGCAGTTATTCTGCCCGGGACTCCACAGATACGCAGTATTTT
TRBV7-9	NA	TRBJ2-7	NA	CASSPLATYEQYF	TGTGCCAGCAGCCCACTTGCGACCTACGAGCAGTACTTC
TRBV7-7	many	TRBJ2-2	NA	CASSLSRGSGELFF	TGTGCCAGCAGCCTTTCGCGGGGCTCCGGGGAGCTGTTTTTT
TRBV20-1	NA	TRBJ1-1	NA	CSASRSGPGTEAFF	TGCAGTGCTAGCCGCTCCGGACCGGGGACTGAAGCTTTCTTT
TRBV30	NA	TRBJ2-2	TRBD2	CAWTGTRNTGELFF	TGTGCCTGGACCGGGACTAGAAACACCGGGGAGCTGTTTTTT
TRBV20-1	few	TRBJ2-5	NA	CSARDSTVETQYF	TGCAGTGCTAGAGATTCAACAGTAGAGACCCAGTACTTC
TRBV6-1	NA	TRBJ2-5	NA	CASSEQGLSQETQYF	TGTGCCAGCAGTGAACAGGGGTTGAGCCAAGAGACCCAGTACTTC
TRBV29-1	few	TRBJ2-3	NA	CSVRGADTQYF	TGCAGCGTTCGAGGTGCAGATACGCAGTATTTT
TRBV20-1	NA	TRBJ1-2	TRBD1	CSATRTGGAYGYTF	TGCAGTGCTACTCGAACAGGGGGCGCCTATGGCTACACCTTC
TRBV5-4	many	TRBJ1-5	TRBD1	CASSLDRGRHQPQHF	TGTGCCAGCAGCTTGGACAGGGGGCGACATCAGCCCCAGCATTTT
TRBV3-1	NA	TRBJ1-1	TRBD1	CASSRQGYDTEAFF	TGTGCCAGCAGCCGACAGGGATATGACACTGAAGCTTTCTTT
TRBV6-6	few	TRBJ2-5	NA	CASSSPPSETQYF	TGTGCCAGCAGTTCCCCTCCCAGCGAGACCCAGTACTTC
TRBV27	few	TRBJ1-1	NA	CASSFSGLITEAFF	TGTGCCAGCAGTTTTTCGGGACTAATCACTGAAGCTTTCTTT
TRBV28	many	TRBJ2-5	NA	CASSLGQTQYF	TGTGCCAGCAGTTTGGGGCAGACCCAGTACTTC
TRBV4-1	few	TRBJ2-3	TRBD2	CASSQDTSGSTQYF	TGCGCCAGCAGCCAAGATACTAGCGGGAGTACGCAGTATTTT
TRBV20-1	few	TRBJ2-7	TRBD1	CSAETLYRGDEQYF	TGCAGTGCCGAAACTCTATACAGGGGGGACGAGCAGTACTTC
TRBV5-4	many	TRBJ2-1	TRBD1	CASSPAGQGVNEQFF	TGTGCCAGCAGCCCCGCGGGACAGGGAGTCAATGAGCAGTTCTTC
TRBV6-2/TRBV6-3	many	TRBJ2-1	NA	CASSLGPYNEQFF	TGTGCCAGCAGTCTCGGGCCCTACAATGAGCAGTTCTTC